These T cell receptor beta chains were read from a single sample in a study of PD-L1 blockade in urothelial cancer. The assay was immunoSEQ multiplex PCR, and TCRdb's table has in-frame clones only and misses some. The data contain tens of thousands of clones, approximately 90% of them singletons. The sample in question was PBMCs, obtained around atezolizumab (anti-PD-L1) treatment. The receptors come from a woman in her 70s with urothelial cancer. The CDR3 runs from the conserved cysteine through the conserved F or W. Fields, in order: clone size, V gene, CDR3 protein. The size entry is marked missing in some rows and otherwise reads once, few, many or a size class.

. TRBV15 CATSRQTGNTEAFF
. TRBV2 CASRGYRDYNEKLFF
once TRBV4-3 CASSQERTGIMSPLHF
. TRBV10-3 CAISGTGGDVGELFF
. TRBV7-9 CASSLVGRGQETQYF
. TRBV5-1 CASSGGQGGVRDTQYF
. TRBV10-1 CASSAASGEGTQYF
. TRBV7-2 CASGPGQNYYEQYF
. TRBV9 CASSAGTGGYEQYF
. TRBV18 CASSPGRAPQPQHF
. TRBV29-1 CAGRGAYNEQFF
. TRBV6-1 CASSGHFSNQPQHF
once TRBV12-5 CASGFGLAGGSDTQYF
. TRBV19 CASSIRDIHSNQPQHF
. TRBV2 CASSEGLATDYNEQFF
. TRBV6-1 CASSVTETYEQYF
. TRBV5-1 CASSLLGTHNPSGETQYF
once TRBV6-5 CASSYRSGTGGYEQYF
. TRBV18 CASSPRDSNTGELFF
. TRBV20-1 CSAISAYEQYF
once TRBV18 CASSPSGGDSPLHF
. TRBV25-1 CASSYDSPYNEQFF
. TRBV27 CASSLSRAVNGYTF
. TRBV5-6 CASSSLTANTGELFF
. TRBV4-1 CASSLSGGQETQYF
. TRBV15 CATSRDIAPGATNEKLFF
. TRBV28 CASSLQGKLAKNIQYF
. TRBV2 CASQTGLIQETQYF
. TRBV29-1 CSVEGGSTGNGLGYTF
. TRBV5-1 CASSLAGGITAGNEQYF
. TRBV9 CASSVAPGEYEQYF
. TRBV7-3 CASSLTGGTGVTEAFF
. TRBV10-3 CAIRSDRGNTGELFF
few TRBV10-2 CASRAPGGTGELFF
. TRBV11-2 CASSFGTPSYEQYF
. TRBV2 CASKGGQGHEQYF